One sample yielded the 15 T cell receptor beta chains listed below, sequenced in a study of identical twins. Each CDR3 protein is one row after TCRdb ran MiXCR on the 5' RACE reads. The data contain roughly 750,000 distinct CDR3 sequences, 21% of them singletons. Separately, the same data were catalogued under a study of T cells expressing NK-cell markers.

Sequences were obtained from PBMCs. These receptors were obtained from a woman aged 18 to 35 in good health.

In this sample, this clonotype turned up a few times. This rearrangement joins TRBV20-1 to TRBJ2-7; D perhaps matches TRBD1 (6 bases). Trimming shortened V by 2 bases and J by 2 bases, and 13 bases separated the two germline ends. This CDR3 region has 14 residues. The V gene's germline CDR1 is DFQATT and CDR2 SNEGSKA (reference sequence). The CDR3 DNA reads TGCAGTGCTAGAAGTCGTAGACAGGCCTACGAGCAGTACTTC. Translation gives CSARSRRQAYEQYF.

This clonotype was counted ten times or more. V gene TRBV4-1 combines with J gene TRBJ2-1; possible D gene TRBD2, 6 bases. Looked up from germline, CDR1 is MGHRA and CDR2 is YSYEKL. V was cut by 0 bases and J by 3 bases, with 9 bases left in between. The length of the CDR3 is 15 residues. CDR3 coding DNA: TGCGCCAGCAGCCAAGATTCGGGAGACTACAATGAGCAGTTCTTC. Translating it yields CASSQDSGDYNEQFF.

This clonotype was counted many times. V is TRBV12-3 or TRBV12-4 and J is TRBJ2-1; D gene ambiguous. There are 11 residues in the CDR3. With 6 bases removed from V and 9 bases from J, the gap between germline ends came to 9 bases. The CDR3 nucleotides are TGTGCCAGCAGCCTTGATGGTGAGCAGTTCTTC. Translating it yields CASSLDGEQFF.

The chain carries TRBV9 and TRBJ2-3; D is unresolved. V gave up 2 bases and J gave up 0 bases, with 10 bases separating them. The CDR3 runs to 15 residues. Germline lookup yields CDR1 SGDLS and CDR2 YYNGEE. The CDR3 nucleotides are TGTGCCAGCAGCGTGTCAGCCCTAAGCACAGATACGCAGTATTTT. Protein sequence: CASSVSALSTDTQYF.

The chain joins TRBV20-1 to TRBJ2-1; 11 bases line up with TRBD2. CDR3 length: 15 residues. With V trimmed by 3 bases and J by 6 bases, 7 bases remained unmatched. Germline V lookup: CDR1 DFQATT, CDR2 SNEGSKA (reference sequence). The CDR3 spells CSASDSGGAANEQFF. The CDR3 nucleotides read TGCAGTGCTAGCGATAGCGGGGGGGCCGCCAATGAGCAGTTCTTC.

V and J are TRBV27 and TRBJ1-6; 8 bases agree with TRBD1. V shed 6 bases and J 10 bases; nucleotides not matched to a gene: 2. Germline lookup yields CDR1 MNHEY and CDR2 SMNVEV (reference sequence). CDR3 size: 12 residues. The CDR3 spells CASRTGESPLHF. CDR3 coding DNA: TGTGCCAGCAGGACAGGGGAATCACCCCTCCACTTT.

This rearrangement joins TRBV5-1 to TRBJ2-2, with D perhaps TRBD1 (6 bases). CDR1 is SGHRS, CDR2 YFSETQ, per germline. This CDR3 has 14 amino acids. V lost 4 bases to trimming and J lost 4 bases, with 11 bases between them. The CDR3 DNA is TGCGCCAGCAGCCCCGGGACACCCACCGGGGAGCTGTTTTTT. Amino acid sequence: CASSPGTPTGELFF.

This sequence joins TRBV20-1 and TRBJ1-2, with 7 positions matching TRBD1. The length of the CDR3 is 15 residues. Germline CDR1 reads DFQATT; CDR2 reads SNEGSKA (reference sequence). The V and J ends lost 0 bases and 0 bases, in that order; junction bases with no gene match: 4. The CDR3 protein is CSAREVGTANYGYTF. CDR3 DNA: TGCAGTGCTAGAGAGGTCGGGACAGCTAACTATGGCTACACCTTC.

The chain has TRBV29-1 and TRBJ2-2, with D unclear. V was cut by 4 bases and J by 4 bases, with 10 bases left in between. Germline CDR1 SQVTM, CDR2 ANQGSEA. This CDR3 has 13 residues. The CDR3, as DNA: TGCAGCGTTGGTATAGGAACCACCGGGGAGCTGTTTTTT. Protein: CSVGIGTTGELFF.

This clonotype has at least ten counts. The rearrangement links TRBV6-1 to TRBJ2-1, with D perhaps matching TRBD2 (6 bases). V lost 5 bases and J lost 4, with 18 bases in between. This CDR3 comprises 16 residues. Germline lookup yields CDR1 MNHNS and CDR2 SASEGT. CDR3 nucleotide sequence: TGTGCCAGCAGTACAGAGATCCTAGCGCAATACAATGAGCAGTTCTTC. Translating it yields CASSTEILAQYNEQFF.

This clonotype was seen ten or more times. This chain links TRBV7-6 with TRBJ2-5, with 7 bases that match TRBD2. The CDR3 spans 14 residues. Germline assignment: CDR1 SGHVS and CDR2 FNYEAQ. Trimming took 4 bases from V and 4 from J; bases not matched to a gene: 6. The CDR3 sequence is CASSSLGLGETQYF. In DNA, the CDR3 is TGTGCCAGCAGCTCCCTAGGACTAGGAGAGACCCAGTACTTC.

The chain recombines TRBV10-3 with TRBJ2-6; D is uncertain. This CDR3 is built from 17 residues. The germline V gene encodes CDR1 ENHRY and CDR2 SYGVKD. V lost 0 bases and J 3 bases, leaving 12 bases between the germline ends. The CDR3 loop reads CAISESNHGFGANVLTF. In nucleotides, the CDR3 is TGTGCCATCAGTGAGTCGAATCACGGGTTTGGGGCCAACGTCCTGACTTTC.

J is TRBJ2-7 and V is TRBV30; D is uncertain. Germline V gene sequence: CDR1 GTSNPN, CDR2 SVGIG (reference sequence). Trimming stripped 6 bases from V and 5 bases from J, with 11 bases between. The CDR3 sequence is 11 residues long. For the CDR3, the DNA is TGTGCCTGTTCCCAGCTAGACGAGCAGTACTTC. Translation gives CACSQLDEQYF.

V gene TRBV10-3 combines with J gene TRBJ2-7, with 8 positions matching TRBD1. V was clipped by 10 bases and J by 2 bases; unmatched bases: 7. Germline V CDR1 and CDR2: ENHRY, SYGVKD. The CDR3 consists of 13 residues. The CDR3 nucleotides are TGTGCCACCCGGGACAGGCTGACCTACGAGCAGTACTTC. Its translation is CATRDRLTYEQYF.

V usage is TRBV6-5 and J usage is TRBJ1-1; D uncertain. The V and J ends lost 0 bases and 4 bases respectively, with 6 bases between them. This CDR3 has 13 residues. Germline loops: CDR1 MNHEY, CDR2 SVGAGI. The CDR3 bases are TGTGCCAGCAGTTACTCCGAGGGCACTGAAGCTTTCTTT. This sequence encodes CASSYSEGTEAFF.